This T cell receptor (beta chain) was found in a study of T cell responses to AZD1222 COVID-19 vaccine. Generated by immunoSEQ multiplex PCR, the TCRdb table keeps only in-frame clones and is missing some. The repertoire holds about 110,000 clones, 92% seen once, with about 9.1% in the top ten. The sequence was collected from an adult who received the AZD1222 COVID-19 vaccine. The specimen comprised peripheral blood, sampled 28 days after the second AZD1222 dose.

The CDR3 DNA is TGTGCCAGCAGCTTGGGCGGGGGAGGATACAATGAGCAGTTCTTC. It encodes CASSLGGGGYNEQFF. The chain carries TRBV11-3 and TRBJ2-1, with TRBD2 matching over 7 bases. The germline V gene encodes CDR1 SGHNT and CDR2 YENEEA. V shed 3 bases, J shed 4 bases, and the junction held 6 bases outside the gene matches. This CDR3 comprises 15 residues.